The clone carrying this TCR beta chain was counted between two and nine times. Trimming took off 3 bases at V and 6 bases at J, with 6 bases between the two ends. The CDR3 loop spans 12 amino acids. Under the authors' procedure: Using reference gene primer amplification, nucleated cell counts were estimated. Assay: immunoSEQ multiplex PCR; the TCRdb copy retains only in-frame clones and omits some. V and J calls and clone size are given by that table; D and trimming were obtained from the DNA. The repertoire holds about 100,000 clones, with over 75% as singletons. This entry comes from a study of blood T cell repertoires in COVID-19. Study summary: Whether acute or convalescent, the COVID-19 samples came from the United States, Italy and Spain. In each case, the material was cDNA or gDNA derived from T cells, B-cell-depleted T cells, or PBMCs.

The sequence came from a woman in her 30s with acute or convalescent COVID-19. Sequencing was carried out using peripheral blood. This chain links TRBV12-3 or TRBV12-4 with TRBJ1-5; no clear D. The DNA for the CDR3 is TGTGCCAGCAGTTTTTGGGCTCAGCCCCAGCATTTT. Its protein is CASSFWAQPQHF.